These T cell receptor beta chains were read from a single sample in a study of siplizumab effects on memory and regulatory T cells. Sequencing was performed with immunoSEQ multiplex PCR; in TCRdb, only in-frame clones are kept and a portion is missing. There are about 100,000 clones in the sample; 93% occur only once, and about 0.62% lies in the top ten. Source material: Tregs sorted from blood. These receptor sequences come from a human donor in good health. Each CDR3 is given with its conserved first and last residue. The D gene is left open where the match is weak. For some rows the clone size is stated as once, few or many, or as a class when expanded; others skip it.

>.|TRBV5-1|TRBJ1-6|TRBD1
CASSLDRGRGSPLHF
TGCGCCAGCAGCTTAGACAGGGGGCGCGGGTCACCCCTCCACTTT
>.|TRBV18|TRBJ2-7|.
CASSPRRVRSYEQYF
TGTGCCAGCTCACCCAGGAGGGTGAGGTCCTACGAGCAGTACTTC
>.|TRBV27|TRBJ2-7|.
CATQGLGTYEQYF
TGTGCCACCCAAGGGCTAGGCACCTACGAGCAGTACTTC
>.|TRBV7-2|TRBJ2-7|.
CASSLLGPYEQYF
TGTGCCAGCAGCTTACTGGGCCCCTACGAGCAGTACTTC
>.|TRBV7-8|TRBJ1-2|.
CASRGWGGEGYTF
TGTGCCAGCAGGGGATGGGGAGGGGAAGGCTACACCTTC
>.|TRBV30|TRBJ2-5|.
CAWSVVETQYF
TGTGCCTGGAGTGTGGTAGAGACCCAGTACTTC
>.|TRBV6-6|TRBJ1-5|.
CASTDQGGRNQPQHF
TGTGCCAGTACCGACCAGGGAGGACGCAATCAGCCCCAGCATTTT
>.|TRBV7-6|TRBJ2-5|.
CASSVFGTPQETQYF
TGTGCCAGCAGCGTATTCGGGACTCCCCAAGAGACCCAGTACTTC
>.|TRBV2|TRBJ1-1|.
CASSELGISTEAFF
TGTGCCAGCAGTGAATTGGGCATCTCGACTGAAGCTTTCTTT
>.|TRBV2|TRBJ1-1|.
CASSAVGANTEAFF
TGTGCCAGCAGTGCGGTGGGCGCGAACACTGAAGCTTTCTTT
>few|TRBV29-1|TRBJ1-1|.
CSVATGSEAFF
TGCAGCGTGGCTACAGGGTCCGAAGCTTTCTTT
>.|TRBV5-5|TRBJ2-1|.
CASSFNYRDGEQFF
TGTGCCAGCAGCTTTAATTACAGGGACGGTGAGCAGTTCTTC
>.|TRBV30|TRBJ2-2|TRBD1
CAWSVGRGFTGELFF
TGTGCCTGGAGTGTTGGCAGGGGGTTTACCGGGGAGCTGTTTTTT
>.|TRBV19|TRBJ2-7|TRBD1
CASSDRGREQYF
TGTGCCAGTAGTGACAGGGGCCGGGAGCAGTACTTC
>.|TRBV5-6|TRBJ2-4|.
CASSLLTQTGAKNIQYF
TGTGCCAGCAGCTTACTGACGCAAACCGGGGCCAAAAACATTCAGTACTTC